The subject of this entry is one T cell receptor (beta chain). V lost 6 bases and J lost 8, with 7 bases in between. This CDR3 is 10 amino acids long. The data were obtained in a study of blood T cell repertoires in COVID-19. The protocol was immunoSEQ multiplex PCR, while the TCRdb copy is restricted to in-frame clones and leaves out a portion. The sample has some 300,000 clones, nearly 90% seen once. The study drew participants aged about 18 to 89 years from some 24 US areas. This chain uses TRBV12-3 or TRBV12-4 with TRBJ1-2; D is possibly TRBD1 (5 bases). The sample consisted of PBMCs or T cells enriched from blood (not recorded which). The source of this sequence is a woman in her twenties or thirties who had recovered from COVID-19. In DNA, the CDR3 is TGTGCCAGCAGGGGGCAGGGCTACACCTTC. Translating it yields CASRGQGYTF.